This entry lists 16 T cell receptor beta chains sequenced from one sample in a study of tumor-infiltrating lymphocytes in primary liver carcinoma. The template, about 500 ng total RNA, yielded TCR beta cDNA made with a constant-region primer. Libraries for TCR beta were built through three nested multiplex PCR rounds, which together made up a slightly modified ARM-PCR procedure. TRBV1-TRBV30 forward primers paired with a C-beta reverse primer drove the first two PCR rounds, about 11 cycles each. TCRdb reprocessed the multiplex PCR reads via MiXCR and lists one record per CDR3 protein. In the table there are 150,000 to 200,000 distinct CDR3 sequences, over 45% of which are singletons. The source of the blood RNA was unsorted whole blood, and germline DNA was extracted as well. Sequences were obtained from peripheral blood. Receptors originate from a man aged 40-50 years with primary liver carcinoma and hepatitis B virus infection.

Remarks on this clonotype: A clone one base away is much larger, so this may be a read error. The rearrangement joins TRBV4-1 to TRBJ2-7; a weak D match, TRBD2 (6 bases). The CDR3 covers 13 residues. The V gene's germline CDR1 is MGHRA and CDR2 YSYEKL. Here the CDR3 reads CANSQDVAEEQYF. Written as DNA, the CDR3 is TGCGCCAACAGCCAAGATGTAGCGGAGGAGCAGTACTTC.

Ten or more counts support this clonotype. The gene calls are TRBV7-9 and TRBJ2-5; D remains unclear. The CDR3 has 14 amino acids. V was clipped by 5 bases and J by 2 bases, with 12 bases between them. Germline CDR1 is SEHNR and CDR2 is FQNEAQ (reference sequence). CDR3 in DNA: TGTGCCAGCAGCCGAGGTCTAGGACAAGAGACCCAGTACTTC. Translated, it gives CASSRGLGQETQYF.

This chain connects TRBV4-1 to TRBJ2-3; D may be TRBD2 (5 bases). Trimming pared 1 base from V and 2 bases from J, leaving 19 bases between. CDR1 is MGHRA, CDR2 YSYEKL, per germline. CDR3 length: 18 residues. This chain's CDR3 is CASSQVHGLSTYTDTQYF. The CDR3 nucleotides read TGCGCCAGCAGCCAAGTCCATGGACTCTCGACTTACACAGATACGCAGTATTTT.

The chain is built from TRBV6-5 and TRBJ2-3; D is perhaps TRBD1 or TRBD2 (5 bases each). This CDR3 has 13 residues. In germline, CDR1 is MNHEY, CDR2 SVGAGI. Trimming removed 11 bases from V and 7 bases from J, with 19 bases in between. CDR3 residues: CAVGTPPHYTQYF. The CDR3 nucleotides are TGTGCCGTCGGGACCCCACCCCACTATACGCAGTATTTT.

The V and J genes are TRBV10-3 and TRBJ1-3; a possible D gene is TRBD1 (6 bases). Trimming left V 2 bases short and J 2 bases short, with 7 bases between. Germline V gene lookup returns CDR1 ENHRY and CDR2 SYGVKD. CDR3 size: 14 residues. CDR3 in amino acids: CAISEDRTGNTIYF. CDR3 bases: TGTGCCATCAGTGAGGACAGGACTGGAAACACCATATATTTT.

This clonotype has only a few counts. Since no conserved phenylalanine or tryptophan closes the CDR3, a read error is the likely cause. J is TRBJ2-5 and V is TRBV13; the D is unclear. This CDR3 is built from 14 residues. Germline assignment: CDR1 PRHDT and CDR2 FYEKMQ (reference sequence). V gave up 0 bases and J gave up 5 bases, with 10 bases separating them. Here the CDR3 reads CASSLGTPAETQYL. The CDR3 DNA follows: TGTGCCAGCAGCTTAGGGACCCCGGCGGAGACCCAGTACCTC.

This clonotype was seen only a few times. The rearrangement uses TRBV6-5 and TRBJ2-3; 8 bases are a match to TRBD2. CDR1 is MNHEY and CDR2 is SVGAGI in the germline V gene. Germline trimming cut 2 bases from V and 5 bases from J; bases unmatched to any gene: 9. This CDR3 is built from 16 residues. CDR3 sequence reads: CASSYIGAGVGDTQYF. The CDR3 bases are TGTGCCAGCAGTTACATCGGAGCGGGAGTAGGAGATACGCAGTATTTT.

The sample holds a few counts of this clonotype. This chain joins TRBV28 and TRBJ2-5; TRBD2 might be the D (5 bases). The germline V gene encodes CDR1 MDHEN and CDR2 SYDVKM. Trimming removed 2 bases from V and 4 bases from J, with 14 bases in between. There are 15 residues in the CDR3. CDR3 bases: TGTGCCAGCAGTTTAAAGGGCGGGTCCGGAGAGACCCAGTACTTC. This translates into CASSLKGGSGETQYF.

The V call is TRBV14, the J call TRBJ2-1; D is unresolved. CDR3 size: 16 residues. Germline CDR1 is SGHDN and CDR2 is FVKESK. V lost 3 bases and J 2 bases, leaving 14 bases between the germline ends. CDR3 in DNA: TGTGCCAGCAGCCATGGTCCAAGGAGAGCCTACAATGAGCAGTTCTTC. Translated, it gives CASSHGPRRAYNEQFF.

Details on this clonotype: The junction shows a germline mismatch at one end, possibly a read error. The chain is built from TRBV7-9 and TRBJ2-1; 7 bases align to TRBD2. This CDR3 comprises 14 residues. Germline V gives CDR1 SEHNR, CDR2 FQNEAQ (reference sequence). The chain's CDR3 is CASSLGTGGNDQFF. CDR3 nucleotide sequence: TGTGCCAGCAGCTTAGGTACGGGAGGCAATGACCAGTTCTTC.

This clonotype was seen once. A much larger clone sits a single nucleotide away, making a read error possible. Lacking the conserved final phenylalanine or tryptophan, this CDR3 likely reflects a read error. This chain uses TRBV29-1 with TRBJ1-1; 8 bases fit TRBD1. With V trimmed by 6 bases and J by 11 bases, 8 bases remained unmatched. CDR1 is SQVTM, CDR2 ANQGSEA, per germline. The CDR3 consists of 11 residues. CDR3 nucleotides: TGCAGCGTGGAGGCCTACAGGGGGGCTTTCTCT. Its translation is CSVEAYRGAFS.

Turning to this clonotype: The junction differs from germline at one of its ends, possibly a read error. The chain is built from TRBV28 and TRBJ2-1; 7 positions agree with TRBD1. Germline-derived CDR1 and CDR2 are MDHEN and SYDVKM. The CDR3 is 14 residues long. CDR3 sequence (DNA): TGTGCCGGCAGTTTTACAGGGGATGGCGATGAGCAGTTCTTC. It translates to CAGSFTGDGDEQFF. Combining the CDR3 with reference TRBV28 and TRBJ2-1 gives the whole variable domain DVKVTQSSRYLVKRTGEKVFLECVQDMDHENMFWYRQDPGLGLRLIYFSYDVKMKEKGDIPEGYSVSREKKERFSLILESASTNQTSMYLCAGSFTGDGDEQFFGPGTRLTVL.

As to this clonotype: Germline is not matched at one junction end, which may reflect a read error. V is TRBV11-2 and J is TRBJ2-1, with D possibly TRBD1 on 6 matching bases. CDR1 is SGHAT and CDR2 is FQNNGV in the germline V gene. The CDR3 totals 14 residues. This CDR3 is CASRGLSSYDEQFF. The CDR3 nucleotides are TGTGCTAGCAGGGGTCTAAGCTCCTACGATGAGCAGTTCTTC.

This clonotype was seen once. The CDR3 does not close with the conserved phenylalanine or tryptophan, likely indicating a read error. The rearrangement uses TRBV6-2 or TRBV6-3 and TRBJ2-7; tentative D call: TRBD2 (7 bases). The CDR3 runs 14 residues. Trimming took off 4 bases at V and 5 bases at J, with 15 bases between the two ends. The germline gives CDR1 MNHEY, CDR2 SVGEGT. The chain's CDR3 is CASSWRARGHEQYL. CDR3 coding DNA: TGTGCCAGCAGTTGGCGCGCGCGGGGGCACGAGCAGTACCTC.

On this clonotype: A junction boundary mismatches the germline segment, possibly from a read error. The chain combines TRBV6-1 with TRBJ1-5, with TRBD1 matching 10 bases. This CDR3 is 14 amino acids long. CDR1 and CDR2 (germline): MNHNS, SASEGT. The CDR3 nucleotides are TGTGCCACCGATAGGGACAGGGGCAATCAGCTCCAGCATTTT. It specifies CATDRDRGNQLQHF.

V usage is TRBV4-1 and J usage is TRBJ2-7, with 8 bases identical to TRBD2. The germline V gene encodes CDR1 MGHRA and CDR2 YSYEKL. There are 18 residues in the CDR3. After removal of 1 base from V and 0 bases from J, the junction contained 11 bases not matched to a gene. DNA for the CDR3: TGCGCCAGCAGCCAAGCGCTAGCGGGCCCTTTCCACTCCTACGAGCAGTACTTC. Protein: CASSQALAGPFHSYEQYF.